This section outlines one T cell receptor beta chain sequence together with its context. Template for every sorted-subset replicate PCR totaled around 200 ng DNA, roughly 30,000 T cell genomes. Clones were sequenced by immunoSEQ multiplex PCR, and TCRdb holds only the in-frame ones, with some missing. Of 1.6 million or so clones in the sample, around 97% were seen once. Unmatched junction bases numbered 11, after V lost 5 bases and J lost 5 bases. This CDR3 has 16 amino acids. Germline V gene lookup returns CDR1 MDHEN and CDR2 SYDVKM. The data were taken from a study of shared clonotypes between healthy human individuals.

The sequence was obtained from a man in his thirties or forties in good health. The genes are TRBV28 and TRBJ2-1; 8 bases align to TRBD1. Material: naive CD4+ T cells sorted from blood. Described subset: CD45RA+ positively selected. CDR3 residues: CASSRQGAGRHNEQFF. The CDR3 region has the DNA TGTGCCAGCAGTCGGCAGGGGGCGGGCCGACACAATGAGCAGTTCTTC.